This note documents a single T cell receptor beta chain sequence. Authors' methods: Quantification of nucleated cells was approximated via reference gene primer amplification. Clones were sequenced by immunoSEQ multiplex PCR, and TCRdb holds only the in-frame ones, with some missing. V, J and clone size are those of that table, while D and trimming were read from the DNA. Counted here are approximately 280,000 clones, around 90% occurring once; the ten biggest clones make up almost 9.5%. These data originate in a study of blood T cell repertoires in COVID-19. About the research overall: Samples of COVID-19 (acute and convalescent) were obtained from the United States, Italy and Spain. The analysed material was cDNA or gDNA that came from T cells, B-cell-depleted T cells, or PBMCs.

Sequencing was done on a sample of peripheral blood. The TCR originated in a young man with active or convalescent COVID-19.

The CDR3 spells CASSFVGQGSEQFF. CDR3 nucleotide sequence: TGTGCCAGCAGCTTCGTAGGACAGGGTAGTGAGCAGTTCTTC. V and J are TRBV11-3 and TRBJ2-1; 8 positions match TRBD1. The V gene's germline CDR1 is SGHNT and CDR2 YENEEA. The CDR3 totals 14 residues. With V trimmed by 3 bases and J by 9 bases, 7 bases remained unmatched.